Following are 22 T cell receptor beta chains from one sample sequenced in a study of blood T cell repertoires in COVID-19. The method was immunoSEQ multiplex PCR; TCRdb's version includes in-frame clones alone and lacks a portion of them. The sample has approximately 71,000 clones, 88% seen once. Material: peripheral blood. These TCRs come from a human donor in a cohort sampled during active COVID-19.

V and J are TRBV9 and TRBJ2-3; TRBD2 agrees at 10 bases. With V trimmed by 7 bases and J by 3 bases, 14 bases remained unmatched. The germline gives CDR1 SGDLS, CDR2 YYNGEE. CDR3 length: 17 residues. In DNA, the CDR3 is TGTGCCAGCCACCCAGGGCCAGCGGGAGGGCCAACAGATACGCAGTATTTT. Residues: CASHPGPAGGPTDTQYF.

This clone is a singleton in its sample. The chain carries TRBV27 and TRBJ2-7; 15 nucleotides match TRBD2. This CDR3 contains 17 residues. With 5 bases clipped from V and 3 bases from J, the junction kept 8 bases outside the gene matches. CDR1 and CDR2 from the germline V gene are MNHEY and SMNVEV (reference sequence). The CDR3 loop is CASSPGLAGGPVYEQYF. In nucleotides, the CDR3 is TGTGCCAGCAGTCCCGGACTAGCGGGGGGGCCGGTCTACGAGCAGTACTTC.

V and J are TRBV30 and TRBJ1-3; TRBD1 might be the D (5 bases). V was cut by 2 bases and J by 0 bases, with 11 bases left in between. This CDR3 comprises 15 residues. Germline values: CDR1 GTSNPN, CDR2 SVGIG (reference sequence). CDR3: CAWSTAGGSGNTIYF. As DNA, the CDR3 is TGTGCCTGGAGTACCGCGGGGGGCTCTGGAAACACCATATATTTT.

The chain uses TRBV4-2 and TRBJ2-3; TRBD2 matches 8 bases. There are 18 residues in the CDR3. Germline CDR1 is LGHNA and CDR2 is YNFKEQ. Trimming took 0 bases from V and 5 from J; bases not matched to a gene: 13. As DNA, the CDR3 is TGTGCCAGCAGCCAAGATGCCCTCGAGGCGGGGGGCAAAGATACGCAGTATTTT. As protein: CASSQDALEAGGKDTQYF.

The chain joins TRBV14 to TRBJ2-5; weak D call: TRBD1 (6 bases). Germline V gene sequence: CDR1 SGHDN, CDR2 FVKESK. CDR3 size: 20 residues. Trimming took 1 base from V and 4 from J, leaving 28 bases between them. The CDR3 DNA reads as TGTGCCAGCAGCCAAGGAACCCAGGGGATCTCTTGGAGAACCGGAGAGACCCAGTACTTC. It codes for CASSQGTQGISWRTGETQYF. Variable domain in full (rest from reference TRBV14 and TRBJ2-5): EAGVTQFPSHSVIEKGQTVTLRCDPISGHDNLYWYRRVMGKEIKFLLHFVKESKQDESGMPNNRFLAERTGGTYSTLKVQPAELEDSGVYFCASSQGTQGISWRTGETQYFGPGTRLLVL.

A note on this clone: This CDR3 is also generated by other DNA sequences in the sample. This chain connects TRBV19 to TRBJ1-5, with D perhaps TRBD1 (5 bases). This CDR3 region has 15 residues. Germline loops: CDR1 LNHDA, CDR2 SQIVND (reference sequence). Between the trimmed V and J ends, which lost 3 bases and 2 bases, there was a span of 11 bases. CDR3 nucleotide sequence: TGTGCCAGTAGTATTCCGGGACTGGGCAATCAGCCCCAGCATTTT. Translated: CASSIPGLGNQPQHF.

The chain recombines TRBV14 with TRBJ1-1, with D possibly TRBD1 on 6 matching bases. Germline CDR1 is SGHDN and CDR2 is FVKESK. Trimming took off 4 bases at V and 4 bases at J, with 13 bases between the two ends. The CDR3 totals 14 residues. CDR3 coding DNA: TGTGCCAGCAGCCGAACCCGACAGGTCACTGAAGCTTTCTTT. Its translation is CASSRTRQVTEAFF.

This clone appeared a single time. The chain is built from TRBV19 and TRBJ2-7; 9 positions agree with TRBD1. V was clipped by 7 bases and J by 4 bases; unmatched bases: 11. This CDR3 region has 15 residues. The germline V gene encodes CDR1 LNHDA and CDR2 SQIVND (reference sequence). The CDR3 sequence is CASMSFPGQGYEQYF. Here the CDR3 DNA reads TGTGCCAGTATGTCGTTCCCGGGACAGGGTTACGAGCAGTACTTC.

CDR3 sequence reads: CASSWTGGLAISYEQYF. DNA of the CDR3: TGTGCCAGCAGTTGGACAGGGGGGCTAGCTATTTCCTACGAGCAGTACTTC. The genes are TRBV28 and TRBJ2-7, with 10 bases that match TRBD1. The length of the CDR3 is 17 residues. The V gene end was trimmed by 4 bases and the J gene end by 1 base; junction bases not matched to a gene: 10. CDR1 and CDR2 (germline): MDHEN, SYDVKM. Supplemented by reference TRBV28 and TRBJ2-7, the full variable domain reads DVKVTQSSRYLVKRTGEKVFLECVQDMDHENMFWYRQDPGLGLRLIYFSYDVKMKEKGDIPEGYSVSREKKERFSLILESASTNQTSMYLCASSWTGGLAISYEQYFGPGTRLTVT.

The chain combines TRBV9 with TRBJ1-1; unclear D gene. Trimming shortened V by 4 bases and J by 4 bases, and 14 bases separated the two germline ends. CDR3 length: 14 residues. The V gene's germline CDR1 is SGDLS and CDR2 YYNGEE. CDR3 nucleotide sequence: TGTGCCAGCAGCCCCCTAGCGGTTGGCACTGAAGCTTTCTTT. It translates to CASSPLAVGTEAFF.

V is TRBV6-5 and J is TRBJ2-1; tentative D call: TRBD1 (6 bases). V lost 6 bases, J lost 6 bases, and 9 bases lay in between. The CDR3 runs 12 residues. The germline gives CDR1 MNHEY, CDR2 SVGAGI. The CDR3 sequence is CASRWTANEQFF. DNA of the CDR3: TGTGCCAGCAGATGGACAGCCAATGAGCAGTTCTTC.

Only a few counts were recorded for this clone. The rearrangement links TRBV11-2 to TRBJ2-1, with unresolved D. Trimming shortened V by 3 bases and J by 7 bases, and 19 bases separated the two germline ends. The CDR3 loop spans 16 amino acids. Looked up from germline, CDR1 is SGHAT and CDR2 is FQNNGV. CDR3 in amino acids: CASSFFRLAAINEQFF. In DNA form, the CDR3 reads TGTGCCAGCAGCTTTTTCAGGTTGGCAGCCATAAATGAGCAGTTCTTC.

The rearrangement uses TRBV9 and TRBJ1-2, with TRBD1 matching 7 bases. Germline CDR1 reads SGDLS; CDR2 reads YYNGEE. CDR3 length: 15 residues. The J segment lost 0 bases and the V segment lost 3 bases, leaving 5 bases of the junction unmatched. The CDR3 region has the DNA TGTGCCAGCAGCGGAGGACAGGCCGCTAACTATGGCTACACCTTC. Amino acids: CASSGGQAANYGYTF.

The chain joins TRBV14 to TRBJ1-1; TRBD1 agrees at 7 bases. CDR3 length: 14 amino acids. V lost 4 bases to trimming and J lost 3 bases; unmatched junction nucleotides: 5. Germline CDR1 SGHDN, CDR2 FVKESK. The CDR3 DNA follows: TGTGCCAGCAGCCCCTCGGGACAGTACACTGAAGCTTTCTTT. It yields the protein CASSPSGQYTEAFF.

The J gene is TRBJ1-5, the V gene TRBV5-1; 8 bases agree with TRBD1. Germline CDR1 reads SGHRS; CDR2 reads YFSETQ. Unmatched junction bases numbered 4, after V lost 3 bases and J lost 2 bases. CDR3 length equals 15 residues. CDR3 protein: CASSSGGLGNQPQHF. The CDR3, as DNA: TGCGCCAGCAGCTCAGGGGGCCTGGGCAATCAGCCCCAGCATTTT.

In this sample, this clone turned up once. The chain employs TRBV5-1 and TRBJ2-5; a possible D gene is TRBD2 (5 bases). This CDR3 is 15 amino acids long. CDR1 SGHRS and CDR2 YFSETQ come from the germline V gene. V lost 4 bases to trimming and J lost 2 bases, with 15 bases between them. The CDR3 bases are TGCGCCAGCAGCCTTCTAGCAGGACGGCAAGAGACCCAGTACTTC. Translating it yields CASSLLAGRQETQYF. Full variable domain (outside the CDR3, taken from reference TRBV5-1 and TRBJ2-5): KAGVTQTPRYLIKTRGQQVTLSCSPISGHRSVSWYQQTPGQGLQFLFEYFSETQRNKGNFPGRFSGRQFSNSRSEMNVSTLELGDSALYLCASSLLAGRQETQYFGPGTRLLVL.

The chain links TRBV5-1 to TRBJ2-3, with D tentatively TRBD2 (6 bases). CDR1 and CDR2 (germline): SGHRS, YFSETQ. Between the trimmed V and J ends, which lost 1 base and 8 bases, there was a span of 11 bases. The length of the CDR3 is 13 residues. This CDR3 reads CASSLRQEGTQYF. CDR3 nucleotides: TGCGCCAGCAGCTTGCGTCAGGAGGGTACGCAGTATTTT.

The V call is TRBV5-1, the J call TRBJ2-1, with D maybe TRBD1 (6 bases). CDR3 size: 13 residues. Trimming took off 1 base at V and 5 bases at J, with 7 bases between the two ends. From germline, CDR1 is SGHRS and CDR2 YFSETQ. CDR3 in amino acids: CASSLTGNNEQFF. Written as DNA, the CDR3 is TGCGCCAGCAGCTTGACAGGGAACAATGAGCAGTTCTTC. The full variable domain, with the rest looked up from reference TRBV5-1 and TRBJ2-1, is KAGVTQTPRYLIKTRGQQVTLSCSPISGHRSVSWYQQTPGQGLQFLFEYFSETQRNKGNFPGRFSGRQFSNSRSEMNVSTLELGDSALYLCASSLTGNNEQFFGPGTRLTVL.

The chain recombines TRBV15 with TRBJ1-3, with a possible D match to TRBD1 (6 bases). The CDR3 extends over 16 amino acids. Germline V gives CDR1 LNHNV, CDR2 YYDKDF (reference sequence). The V end lost 2 bases, the J end lost 3 bases, and 14 bases lay between the germline ends. CDR3 amino acids: CATSRTLPGHGNTIYF. In DNA form, the CDR3 reads TGTGCCACCAGCAGAACCTTACCGGGACATGGAAACACCATATATTTT.

V gene TRBV5-1 combines with J gene TRBJ1-1; TRBD1 is a possible D gene (5 bases). V was pared by 2 bases and J by 1 base, with 9 bases between. The CDR3 is made up of 14 amino acids. The germline V gene has CDR1 SGHRS and CDR2 YFSETQ. The CDR3 reads CASSFAQGNTEAFF. The CDR3 coding sequence is TGCGCCAGCAGCTTCGCGCAGGGGAACACTGAAGCTTTCTTT.

The CDR3 DNA is TGTGCCAGCAGCCCGGGACAGTCGGGTTGGAAACTGTTTTTT. Protein: CASSPGQSGWKLFF. This sequence joins TRBV27 and TRBJ1-4, with TRBD1 identical over 7 bases. CDR3 length equals 14 residues. V lost 6 bases to trimming and J lost 11 bases; unmatched junction nucleotides: 12. Per germline, CDR1 MNHEY and CDR2 SMNVEV (reference sequence).

CDR3 nucleotides: TGTGCCAGCAGTTGGCGGGGGGTGATCTACGAGCAGTACTTC. It is translated as CASSWRGVIYEQYF. The V and J genes are TRBV6-5 and TRBJ2-7, with 8 nucleotides matching TRBD2. The germline CDR1 and CDR2 sequences are MNHEY and SVGAGI. The length of the CDR3 is 14 residues. V was pared by 4 bases and J by 3 bases, with 5 bases of the junction left unmatched.